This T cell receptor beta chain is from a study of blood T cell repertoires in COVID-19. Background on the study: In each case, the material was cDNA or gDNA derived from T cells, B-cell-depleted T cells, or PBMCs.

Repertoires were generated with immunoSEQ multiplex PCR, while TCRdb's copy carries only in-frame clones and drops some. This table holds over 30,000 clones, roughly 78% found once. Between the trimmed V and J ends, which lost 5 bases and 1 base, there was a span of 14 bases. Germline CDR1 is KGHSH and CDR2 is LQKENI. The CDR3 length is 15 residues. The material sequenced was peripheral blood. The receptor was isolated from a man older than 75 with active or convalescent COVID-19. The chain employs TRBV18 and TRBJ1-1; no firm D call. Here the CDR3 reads CASSSQVSENTEAFF. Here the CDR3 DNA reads TGTGCCAGCTCAAGTCAGGTGTCCGAGAACACTGAAGCTTTCTTT.